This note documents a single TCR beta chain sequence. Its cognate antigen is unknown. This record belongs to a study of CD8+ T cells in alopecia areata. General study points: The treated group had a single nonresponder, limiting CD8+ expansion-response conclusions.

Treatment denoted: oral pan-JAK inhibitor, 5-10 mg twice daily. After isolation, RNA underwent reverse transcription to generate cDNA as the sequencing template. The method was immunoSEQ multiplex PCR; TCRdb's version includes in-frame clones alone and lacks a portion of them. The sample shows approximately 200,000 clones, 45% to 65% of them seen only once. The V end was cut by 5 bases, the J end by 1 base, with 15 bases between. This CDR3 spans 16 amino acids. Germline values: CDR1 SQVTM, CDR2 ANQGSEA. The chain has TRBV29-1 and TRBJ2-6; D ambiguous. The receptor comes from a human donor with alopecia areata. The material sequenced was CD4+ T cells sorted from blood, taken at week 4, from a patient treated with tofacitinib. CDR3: CSVKSRHPSGANVLTF. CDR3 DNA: TGCAGCGTTAAATCTAGACATCCTTCTGGGGCCAACGTCCTGACTTTC.